The text below deals with one T cell receptor (beta chain). Residents of 20 to 25 US areas, aged about 18 to 89 years, made up the participants. In assigning cohorts, the study relied on participant-reported clinical history. The data are from a study of blood T cell repertoires in COVID-19. Study-wide background: COVID-19 samples collected from the United States, Italy and Spain covered acute and convalescent phases. From T cells, B-cell-depleted T cells, or PBMCs came the material, which was cDNA or gDNA.

Repertoires were generated with immunoSEQ multiplex PCR, while TCRdb's copy carries only in-frame clones and drops some. Altogether almost 400,000 clones are present, more than 75% being singletons, with the ten largest covering approximately 1%. With 2 bases clipped from V and 8 bases from J, the junction kept 6 bases outside the gene matches. CDR3 length equals 15 residues. Germline lookup yields CDR1 SGHNT and CDR2 YYREEE (reference sequence). The J gene is TRBJ2-1, the V gene TRBV5-4, with 11 bases identical to TRBD2. The source material was PBMCs or T cells enriched from blood (not recorded which). The sequence was obtained from a young woman with acute COVID-19. The CDR3, as DNA: TGTGCCAGCAGCTTAAAACTAGCGGGGGTCTATGAGCAGTTCTTC. Translation: CASSLKLAGVYEQFF.